The clone carrying this T cell receptor beta chain was recorded only once. No antigen is known for it. Germline CDR1 ENHRY, CDR2 SYGVKD. The CDR3 spans 16 residues. J gave up 0 bases and V 0 bases, and 3 bases lay outside the gene matches. The sample is drawn from a study of shared clonotypes between healthy human individuals. Regarding the study as a whole: Only blood was sampled, and tissue TCR repertoires likely differ from blood ones.

Naivety among CD8 cells was defined by CD45RO negativity and positive CCR7 selection, thereby excluding terminally differentiated effector memory CD45RA+ cells. Assay: immunoSEQ multiplex PCR; the TCRdb copy retains only in-frame clones and omits some. The sample includes under 1 million clones, 96% of them seen just once. The TCR was taken from a man aged 30 to 39 in good health. The specimen was naive CD8+ T cells sorted from blood. The chain employs TRBV10-3 and TRBJ1-1, with 8 nucleotides matching TRBD1. CDR3 in amino acids: CAISESGRGLNTEAFF. The CDR3, as DNA: TGTGCCATCAGTGAGTCGGGCAGGGGGCTGAACACTGAAGCTTTCTTT.